What follows are 8 T cell receptor beta chains derived from one specimen sequenced in a study of OX40 agonist ivuxolimab in advanced cancers. Repertoires were generated with immunoSEQ multiplex PCR, while TCRdb's copy carries only in-frame clones and drops some. This sample has 100,000 or so clones, with 86% found just once. This material consisted of CD4+ or CD8+ T cells sorted from blood, taken in a trial of the OX40 agonist ivuxolimab. Source of these receptors: an adult with an advanced solid tumor such as melanoma, head and neck, liver or kidney cancer.

This rearrangement joins TRBV18 to TRBJ1-5, with no clear D. Germline CDR1 is KGHSH and CDR2 is LQKENI. Trimming stripped 3 bases from V and 3 bases from J, with 9 bases between. The CDR3 length is 14 residues. The CDR3 region is CASSPEQINQPQHF. In DNA, the CDR3 is TGTGCCAGCTCACCCGAACAGATCAATCAGCCCCAGCATTTT.

This clone has a single count. The chain carries TRBV28 and TRBJ2-7; unclear D gene. CDR1 is MDHEN and CDR2 is SYDVKM in the germline V gene. The CDR3 is 12 amino acids. Trimming pared 6 bases from V and 3 bases from J, leaving 9 bases between. The CDR3 sequence: CASSQPGYEQYF. CDR3 nucleotides: TGTGCCAGCAGCCAGCCCGGCTACGAGCAGTACTTC.

V and J are TRBV15 and TRBJ2-6; D not certain. Trimming shortened V by 2 bases and J by 0 bases, and 8 bases separated the two germline ends. This CDR3 has 16 amino acids. Germline V CDR1 and CDR2: LNHNV, YYDKDF (reference sequence). This chain's CDR3 is CATSRKWNSGANVLTF. In DNA, the CDR3 is TGTGCCACCAGCAGAAAGTGGAACTCTGGGGCCAACGTCCTGACTTTC.

V usage is TRBV18 and J usage is TRBJ2-7; 7 bases map to TRBD1. V lost 1 base to trimming and J lost 0 bases; unmatched junction nucleotides: 3. This CDR3 spans 15 amino acids. CDR1 KGHSH and CDR2 LQKENI come from the germline V gene. DNA of the CDR3: TGTGCCAGCTCACCACGGACAGGTGACTCCTACGAGCAGTACTTC. Translating it yields CASSPRTGDSYEQYF. Full variable domain (missing parts from reference TRBV18 and TRBJ2-7): NAGVMQNPRHLVRRRGQEARLRCSPMKGHSHVYWYRQLPEEGLKFMVYLQKENIIDESGMPKERFSAEFPKEGPSILRIQQVVRGDSAAYFCASSPRTGDSYEQYFGPGTRLTVT.

V usage is TRBV2 and J usage is TRBJ1-1; TRBD1 might be the D (5 bases). Germline CDR1 and CDR2: SNHLY and FYNNEI. The CDR3 is 14 amino acids. V was pared by 3 bases and J by 1 base, with 9 bases between. The DNA of the CDR3 is TGTGCCAGCAGTGACCCGGACACGAACACTGAAGCTTTCTTT. Protein product: CASSDPDTNTEAFF.

The V gene is TRBV5-1, the J gene TRBJ2-1, with 11 positions matching TRBD2. The CDR3 has 16 amino acids. Germline V gene lookup returns CDR1 SGHRS and CDR2 YFSETQ. Germline trimming cut 0 bases from V and 9 bases from J; bases unmatched to any gene: 8. Here the CDR3 DNA reads TGCGCCAGCAGCTTGGCCACTAGCGGGGGCACGGGTGAGCAGTTCTTC. This translates into CASSLATSGGTGEQFF. Drawing the rest from reference TRBV5-1 and TRBJ2-1, the complete variable domain is KAGVTQTPRYLIKTRGQQVTLSCSPISGHRSVSWYQQTPGQGLQFLFEYFSETQRNKGNFPGRFSGRQFSNSRSEMNVSTLELGDSALYLCASSLATSGGTGEQFFGPGTRLTVL.

The chain recombines TRBV9 with TRBJ1-1; the match to TRBD1 covers 7 bases. This CDR3 contains 14 residues. Germline CDR1 and CDR2: SGDLS and YYNGEE. Losses at the gene ends were 6 bases for V and 2 bases for J; bases not matched to a gene: 7. The CDR3 DNA is TGTGCCAGCAACCAAAGGGGGCACAACACTGAAGCTTTCTTT. The encoded protein is CASNQRGHNTEAFF.

The V gene is TRBV29-1, the J gene TRBJ2-3; 10 nucleotides align to TRBD1. This CDR3 region has 13 residues. The trim removed 1 base at V and 5 bases at J, leaving 0 bases unmatched. The V gene's germline CDR1 is SQVTM and CDR2 ANQGSEA. This CDR3 is CSVEGTGGDTQYF. The CDR3 DNA sequence: TGCAGCGTTGAAGGGACAGGGGGAGATACGCAGTATTTT.